This TCR beta chain derives from a study of T cell responses to AZD1222 COVID-19 vaccine. CDR3 length equals 13 residues. Germline assignment: CDR1 MNHEY and CDR2 SVGAGI. Trimming shortened V by 3 bases and J by 6 bases, and 9 bases separated the two germline ends. Study-level points and caveats: The study reported that nearly half of spike-specific TCRs target unmutated variant regions.

The repertoire was sequenced with immunoSEQ multiplex PCR; TCRdb's copy has only in-frame clones and lacks some. Among roughly 130,000 clones listed, 80% to 95% were seen once. This clone was recorded once. The antigen remains unidentified. The sequencing here drew on peripheral blood, taken 28 days after the second AZD1222 dose. The source of this sequence is an adult who received the AZD1222 COVID-19 vaccine. The chain is built from TRBV6-5 and TRBJ1-5; D gene uncertain. The CDR3, as DNA: TGTGCCAGCAGTTATAGCGAGGTTCAGCCCCAGCATTTT. Translation gives CASSYSEVQPQHF.